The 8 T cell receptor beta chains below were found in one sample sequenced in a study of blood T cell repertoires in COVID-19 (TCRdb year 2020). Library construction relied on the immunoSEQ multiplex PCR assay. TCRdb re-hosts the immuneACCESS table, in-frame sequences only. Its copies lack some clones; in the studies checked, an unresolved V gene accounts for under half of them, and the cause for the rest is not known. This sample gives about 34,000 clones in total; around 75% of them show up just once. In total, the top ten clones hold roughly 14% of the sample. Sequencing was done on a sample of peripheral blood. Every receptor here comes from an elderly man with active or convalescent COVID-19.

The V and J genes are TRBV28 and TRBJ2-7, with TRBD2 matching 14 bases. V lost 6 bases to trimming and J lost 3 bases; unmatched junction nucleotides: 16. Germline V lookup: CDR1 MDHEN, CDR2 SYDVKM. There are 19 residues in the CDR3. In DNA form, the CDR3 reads TGTGCCAGCAGCCCGCCGGGGGCAGGGGGACTAGCGGGAGTCTACGAGCAGTACTTC. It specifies CASSPPGAGGLAGVYEQYF.

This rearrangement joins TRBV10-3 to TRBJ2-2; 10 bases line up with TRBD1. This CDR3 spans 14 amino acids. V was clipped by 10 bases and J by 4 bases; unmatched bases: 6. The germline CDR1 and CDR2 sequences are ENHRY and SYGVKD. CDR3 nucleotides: TGTGCCACGGGGACAGGGGCGGGCACCGGGGAGCTGTTTTTT. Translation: CATGTGAGTGELFF.

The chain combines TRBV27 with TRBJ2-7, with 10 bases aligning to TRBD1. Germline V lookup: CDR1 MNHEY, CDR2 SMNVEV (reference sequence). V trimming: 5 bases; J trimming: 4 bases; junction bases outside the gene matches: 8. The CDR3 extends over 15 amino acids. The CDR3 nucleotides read TGTGCCAGCAGTCCGACAGGGGGCTTCAATTACGAGCAGTACTTC. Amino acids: CASSPTGGFNYEQYF.

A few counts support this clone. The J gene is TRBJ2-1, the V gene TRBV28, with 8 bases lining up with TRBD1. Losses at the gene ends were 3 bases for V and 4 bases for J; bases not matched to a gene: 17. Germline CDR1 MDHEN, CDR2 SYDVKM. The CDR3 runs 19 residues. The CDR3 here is CASSFVAMTRDRLYNEQFF. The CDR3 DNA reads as TGTGCCAGCAGTTTTGTAGCTATGACCCGGGACAGGCTATACAATGAGCAGTTCTTC.

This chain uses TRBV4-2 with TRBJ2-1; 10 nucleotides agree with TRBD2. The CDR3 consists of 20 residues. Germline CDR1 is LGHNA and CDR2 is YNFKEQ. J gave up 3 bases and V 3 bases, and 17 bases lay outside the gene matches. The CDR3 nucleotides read TGTGCCAGCAGCCAGACAGCTCTAGCGGGAGCCCCGGCATACTACAATGAGCAGTTCTTC. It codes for CASSQTALAGAPAYYNEQFF.

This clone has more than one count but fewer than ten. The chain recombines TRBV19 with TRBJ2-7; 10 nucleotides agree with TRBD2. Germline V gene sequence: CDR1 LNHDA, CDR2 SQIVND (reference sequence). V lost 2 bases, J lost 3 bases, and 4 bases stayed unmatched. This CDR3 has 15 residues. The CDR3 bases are TGTGCCAGTAGTATACTAGCGGGAGAAATCTACGAGCAGTACTTC. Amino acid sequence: CASSILAGEIYEQYF.

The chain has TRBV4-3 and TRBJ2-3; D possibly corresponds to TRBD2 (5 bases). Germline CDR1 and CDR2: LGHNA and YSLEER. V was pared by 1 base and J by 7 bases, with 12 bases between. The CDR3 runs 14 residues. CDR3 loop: CASSQGNGGNTQYF. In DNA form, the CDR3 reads TGCGCCAGCAGCCAAGGAAATGGAGGAAATACGCAGTATTTT.

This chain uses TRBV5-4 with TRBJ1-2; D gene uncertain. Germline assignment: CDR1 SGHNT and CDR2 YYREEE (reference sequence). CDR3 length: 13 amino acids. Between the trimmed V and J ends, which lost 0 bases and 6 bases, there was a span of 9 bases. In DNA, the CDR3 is TGTGCCAGCAGCTTGGTGAGCGGGGATGGCTACACCTTC. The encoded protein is CASSLVSGDGYTF.